These 6 T cell receptor beta chains share one sample of origin, sequenced in a study of cytomegalovirus exposure and HLA in healthy donors. Primers: 60 Vbeta forward and 13 Jbeta reverse. Repertoires were generated with immunoSEQ multiplex PCR, while TCRdb's copy carries only in-frame clones and drops some. The sample includes 55,000 to 85,000 clones, just over 85% of them seen just once. Sequencing was performed on PBMCs. These receptors all come from a woman aged 25 to 39 in good health and CMV-seronegative.

CDR3 sequence reads: CASSYGGGYNEQFF. In DNA, the CDR3 is TGCGCCAGCAGCTATGGGGGAGGGTATAATGAGCAGTTCTTC. The V gene is TRBV5-1, the J gene TRBJ2-1; 7 bases are a match to TRBD2. The germline gives CDR1 SGHRS, CDR2 YFSETQ. This CDR3 is 14 amino acids long. V dropped 3 bases and J dropped 7; count of bases not matched to a gene: 7.

This chain joins TRBV7-3 and TRBJ2-1; 8 nucleotides agree with TRBD1. The V segment lost 1 base and the J segment 7 bases; nucleotides outside the gene matches: 9. CDR1 is SGHTA and CDR2 is FQGTGA in the germline V gene. CDR3 length: 16 residues. In DNA, the CDR3 is TGTGCCAGCAGCTTAAGCGACAGGGGAATGGGGAATGAGCAGTTCTTC. Its protein is CASSLSDRGMGNEQFF. Full variable domain (missing parts from reference TRBV7-3 and TRBJ2-1): GAGVSQTPSNKVTEKGKYVELRCDPISGHTALYWYRQSLGQGPEFLIYFQGTGAADDSGLPNDRFFAVRPEGSVSTLKIQRTERGDSAVYLCASSLSDRGMGNEQFFGPGTRLTVL.

This sequence joins TRBV25-1 and TRBJ1-6; 9 nucleotides align to TRBD1. This CDR3 has 14 amino acids. V trimming: 6 bases; J trimming: 10 bases; junction bases outside the gene matches: 7. CDR1 is MGHDK, CDR2 SYGVNS, per germline. The CDR3 sequence is CASRSTGGGSPLHF. Written as DNA, the CDR3 is TGTGCCAGCAGATCAACAGGGGGCGGATCACCCCTCCACTTT.

This chain uses TRBV19 with TRBJ2-2; TRBD1 matches at 7 bases. The CDR3 is 15 amino acids. V was pared by 3 bases and J by 4 bases, with 5 bases of the junction left unmatched. Germline V gene lookup returns CDR1 LNHDA and CDR2 SQIVND (reference sequence). In nucleotides, the CDR3 is TGTGCCAGTAGTATGATAGACAGGGTCACCGGGGAGCTGTTTTTT. This codes for CASSMIDRVTGELFF.

This clone was detected a few times. The genes are TRBV6-5 and TRBJ1-1; possible D gene TRBD1, 5 bases. V was clipped by 7 bases and J by 7 bases, with 19 bases between them. CDR1 MNHEY and CDR2 SVGAGI come from the germline V gene. The CDR3 covers 14 residues. DNA of the CDR3: TGTGCCAGCACCTACGGACCCGGGACTGTTGAAGCTTTCTTT. Protein sequence: CASTYGPGTVEAFF.

V and J are TRBV4-1 and TRBJ1-1, with D perhaps TRBD1 (5 bases). CDR1 is MGHRA and CDR2 is YSYEKL in the germline V gene. V was clipped by 2 bases and J by 0 bases, with 19 bases between them. The CDR3 is 18 amino acids. The CDR3 is CASSQRKAGISLNTEAFF. The DNA of the CDR3 is TGCGCCAGCAGCCAAAGAAAGGCAGGGATCTCTCTGAACACTGAAGCTTTCTTT.